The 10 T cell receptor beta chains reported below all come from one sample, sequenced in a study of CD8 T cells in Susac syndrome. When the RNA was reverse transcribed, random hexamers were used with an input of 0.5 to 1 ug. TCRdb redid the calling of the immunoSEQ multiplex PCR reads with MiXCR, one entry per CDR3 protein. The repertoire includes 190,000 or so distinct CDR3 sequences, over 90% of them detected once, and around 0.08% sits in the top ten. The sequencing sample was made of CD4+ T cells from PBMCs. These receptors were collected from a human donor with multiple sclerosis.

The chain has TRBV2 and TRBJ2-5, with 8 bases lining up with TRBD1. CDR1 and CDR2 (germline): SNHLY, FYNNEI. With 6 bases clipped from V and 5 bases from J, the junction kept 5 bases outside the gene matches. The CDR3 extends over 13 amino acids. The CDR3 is CASSPDRAETQYF. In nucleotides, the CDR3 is TGTGCCAGCAGCCCGGACAGGGCGGAGACCCAGTACTTC.

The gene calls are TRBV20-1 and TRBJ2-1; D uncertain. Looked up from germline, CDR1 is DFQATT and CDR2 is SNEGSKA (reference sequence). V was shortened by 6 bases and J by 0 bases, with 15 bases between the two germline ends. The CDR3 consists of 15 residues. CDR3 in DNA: TGCAGTGCCGGCTCGGCCCGACTCTCCTACAATGAGCAGTTCTTC. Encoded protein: CSAGSARLSYNEQFF.

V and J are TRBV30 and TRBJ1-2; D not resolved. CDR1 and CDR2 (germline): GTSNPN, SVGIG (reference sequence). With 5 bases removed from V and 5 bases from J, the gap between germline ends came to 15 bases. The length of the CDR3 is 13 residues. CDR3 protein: CAWSTPPPYGYTF. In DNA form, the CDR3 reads TGTGCCTGGTCGACGCCGCCACCTTATGGCTACACCTTC.

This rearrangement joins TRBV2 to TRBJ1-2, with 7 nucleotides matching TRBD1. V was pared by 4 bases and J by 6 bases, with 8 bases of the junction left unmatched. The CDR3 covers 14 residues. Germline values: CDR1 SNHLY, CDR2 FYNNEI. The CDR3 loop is CASSAGRGSNGYTF. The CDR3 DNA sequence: TGTGCCAGCAGTGCCGGCAGGGGGAGTAATGGCTACACCTTC.

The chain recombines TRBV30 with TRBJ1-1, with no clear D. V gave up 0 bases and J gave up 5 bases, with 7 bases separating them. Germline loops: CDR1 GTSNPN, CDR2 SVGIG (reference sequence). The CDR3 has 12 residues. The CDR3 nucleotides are TGTGCCTGGAGTGTGCAAGTGACTGAAGCTTTCTTT. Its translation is CAWSVQVTEAFF.

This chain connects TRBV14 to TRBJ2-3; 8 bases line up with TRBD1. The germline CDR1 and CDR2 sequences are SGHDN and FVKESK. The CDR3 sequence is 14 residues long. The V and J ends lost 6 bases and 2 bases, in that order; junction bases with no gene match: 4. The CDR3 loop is CASRGRGPTDTQYF. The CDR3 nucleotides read TGTGCCAGCAGAGGCAGGGGGCCCACAGATACGCAGTATTTT.

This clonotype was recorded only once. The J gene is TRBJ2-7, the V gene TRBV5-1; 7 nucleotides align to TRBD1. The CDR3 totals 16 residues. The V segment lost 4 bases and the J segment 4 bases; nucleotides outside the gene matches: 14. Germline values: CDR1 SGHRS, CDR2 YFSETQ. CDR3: CASSILPGQIEYEQYF. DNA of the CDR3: TGCGCCAGCAGCATACTCCCGGGACAGATAGAGTACGAGCAGTACTTC.

DNA for the CDR3: TGTGCCAGCAGCCAAGGCAGTAGCCATGGCTACACCTTC. This gives the protein CASSQGSSHGYTF. The chain combines TRBV3-1 with TRBJ1-2; D not certain. Deletions cut 1 base from V and 6 bases from J, with 9 bases between. Germline lookup yields CDR1 LGHDT and CDR2 YNNKEL (reference sequence). The CDR3 runs to 13 residues.

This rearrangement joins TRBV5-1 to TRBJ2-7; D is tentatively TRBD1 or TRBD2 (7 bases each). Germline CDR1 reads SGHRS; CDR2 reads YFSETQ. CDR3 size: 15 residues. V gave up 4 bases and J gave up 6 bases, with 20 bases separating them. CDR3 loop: CASSGEGARIVEQYF. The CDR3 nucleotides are TGCGCCAGCAGCGGGGAGGGGGCGCGGATAGTCGAGCAGTACTTC.

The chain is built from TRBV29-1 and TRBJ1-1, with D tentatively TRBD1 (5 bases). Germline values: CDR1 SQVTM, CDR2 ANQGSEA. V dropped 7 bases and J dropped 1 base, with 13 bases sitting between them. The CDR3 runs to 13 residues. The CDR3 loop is CSGRSGGNTEAFF. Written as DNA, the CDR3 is TGCAGCGGGCGGTCGGGGGGGAACACTGAAGCTTTCTTT. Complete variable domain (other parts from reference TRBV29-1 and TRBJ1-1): SAVISQKPSRDICQRGTSLTIQCQVDSQVTMMFWYRQQPGQSLTLIATANQGSEATYESGFVIDKFPISRPNLTFSTLTVSNMSPEDSSIYLCSGRSGGNTEAFFGQGTRLTVV.